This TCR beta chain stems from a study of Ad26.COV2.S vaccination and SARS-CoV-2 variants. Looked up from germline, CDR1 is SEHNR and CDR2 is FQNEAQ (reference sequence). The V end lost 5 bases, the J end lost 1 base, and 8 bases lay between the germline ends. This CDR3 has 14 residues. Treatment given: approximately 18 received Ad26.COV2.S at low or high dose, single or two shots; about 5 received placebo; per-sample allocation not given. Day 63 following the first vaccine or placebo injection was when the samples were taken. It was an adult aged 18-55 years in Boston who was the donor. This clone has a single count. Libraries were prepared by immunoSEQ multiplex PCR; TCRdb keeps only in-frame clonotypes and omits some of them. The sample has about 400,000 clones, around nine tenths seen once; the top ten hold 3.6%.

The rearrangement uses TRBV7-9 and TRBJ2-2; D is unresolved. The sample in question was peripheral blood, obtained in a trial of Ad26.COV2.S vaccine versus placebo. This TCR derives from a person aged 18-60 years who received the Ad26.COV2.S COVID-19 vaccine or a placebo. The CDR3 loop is CASSAYGNTGELFF. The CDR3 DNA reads TGTGCCAGCAGCGCGTACGGGAACACCGGGGAGCTGTTTTTT.